The next 28 T cell receptor beta chains were all read from a single sample in a study of graft-versus-host responses after intestinal transplantation. Assay used: immunoSEQ multiplex PCR; TCRdb lists only in-frame clones, some missing. Of around 50,000 clones in the sample, 89% were seen once. Their cognate antigens are unknown. Source: unstimulated CD4+ T cells sorted from spleen or lymph node cells, taken before transplant. The origin of the receptors is a human donor who was the organ donor for an intestinal transplant.

The sample holds a few counts of this clone. The rearrangement links TRBV14 to TRBJ2-7, with 12 bases aligning to TRBD1. CDR3 length: 17 amino acids. In germline, CDR1 is SGHDN, CDR2 FVKESK. The J segment lost 1 base and the V segment lost 3 bases, leaving 7 bases of the junction unmatched. As DNA, the CDR3 is TGTGCCAGCAGCCAGGCCTGGGACAGGGGGCGGTCCTACGAGCAGTACTTC. Amino acids: CASSQAWDRGRSYEQYF. The full variable domain, its missing parts supplied by reference TRBV14 and TRBJ2-7, is EAGVTQFPSHSVIEKGQTVTLRCDPISGHDNLYWYRRVMGKEIKFLLHFVKESKQDESGMPNNRFLAERTGGTYSTLKVQPAELEDSGVYFCASSQAWDRGRSYEQYFGPGTRLTVT.

The chain carries TRBV4-3 and TRBJ2-1, with 9 positions matching TRBD2. The germline V gene encodes CDR1 LGHNA and CDR2 YSLEER. Unmatched junction bases numbered 15, after V lost 2 bases and J lost 7 bases. The length of the CDR3 is 18 residues. The CDR3 loop reads CASSQLPGPSGRRNEQFF. The CDR3 DNA follows: TGCGCCAGCAGCCAACTCCCGGGTCCGAGCGGGAGGAGAAATGAGCAGTTCTTC.

The V call is TRBV9, the J call TRBJ2-1; D unclear. Looked up from germline, CDR1 is SGDLS and CDR2 is YYNGEE. The CDR3 is 13 amino acids. With 1 base removed from V and 8 bases from J, the gap between germline ends came to 10 bases. CDR3 sequence reads: CASSVRLADEQFF. The DNA for the CDR3 is TGTGCCAGCAGCGTACGCCTTGCGGATGAGCAGTTCTTC.

The rearrangement uses TRBV5-6 and TRBJ2-3, with 11 positions matching TRBD2. The trim removed 3 bases at V and 4 bases at J, leaving 7 bases unmatched. CDR1 SGHDT and CDR2 YYEEEE come from the germline V gene. This CDR3 is 16 amino acids long. For the CDR3, the DNA is TGTGCCAGCAGCTCCTCGGGACTAGCGGCGGCAGATACGCAGTATTTT. Amino acids: CASSSSGLAAADTQYF.

V is TRBV19 and J is TRBJ2-2, with D possibly matching TRBD2 (5 bases). The CDR3 is made up of 16 amino acids. The V end was cut by 2 bases, the J end by 6 bases, with 16 bases between. Germline V gene sequence: CDR1 LNHDA, CDR2 SQIVND (reference sequence). The CDR3 protein is CASSIFRAVSPGELFF. CDR3 DNA: TGTGCCAGTAGTATATTTCGAGCGGTCTCCCCCGGGGAGCTGTTTTTT.

This clone was seen a handful of times. The rearrangement uses TRBV5-1 and TRBJ2-3; 7 bases align to TRBD2. CDR1 SGHRS and CDR2 YFSETQ come from the germline V gene. The CDR3 has 16 amino acids. With V trimmed by 1 base and J by 1 base, 6 bases remained unmatched. The CDR3 sequence is CASSLSAGVGTDTQYF. CDR3 DNA: TGCGCCAGCAGCTTGTCGGCGGGAGTTGGCACAGATACGCAGTATTTT.

V is TRBV14 and J is TRBJ2-1; D is possibly TRBD2 (6 bases). The V end lost 1 base, the J end lost 15 bases, and 16 bases lay between the germline ends. CDR1 and CDR2 from the germline V gene are SGHDN and FVKESK. The CDR3 runs 13 residues. CDR3 protein: CASSQVSTSARFF. The CDR3 nucleotides read TGTGCCAGCAGCCAAGTTTCGACTAGTGCTCGGTTCTTC. The full variable domain, in which reference TRBV14 and TRBJ2-1 provide the parts outside the CDR3, is EAGVTQFPSHSVIEKGQTVTLRCDPISGHDNLYWYRRVMGKEIKFLLHFVKESKQDESGMPNNRFLAERTGGTYSTLKVQPAELEDSGVYFCASSQVSTSARFFGPGTRLTVL.

The rearrangement links TRBV5-1 to TRBJ2-1, with TRBD2 matching over 7 bases. Germline V CDR1 and CDR2: SGHRS, YFSETQ. After removal of 4 bases from V and 0 bases from J, the junction contained 4 bases not matched to a gene. The CDR3 runs 15 residues. The CDR3 coding sequence is TGCGCCAGCAGCCCCGGACTAGTCTCCTACAATGAGCAGTTCTTC. The encoded protein is CASSPGLVSYNEQFF.

In the case of this clone: The sample contains more than one DNA sequence encoding this CDR3. The rearrangement uses TRBV28 and TRBJ2-5, with D possibly TRBD2 on 7 matching bases. Germline V gene sequence: CDR1 MDHEN, CDR2 SYDVKM. The ends were cut back, 1 base at V and 5 bases at J, with 14 bases in the middle. The CDR3 has 15 residues. DNA for the CDR3: TGTGCCAGCAGTTTATCCGGGGGGCGCGGGGAGACCCAGTACTTC. This encodes CASSLSGGRGETQYF.

The chain employs TRBV7-3 and TRBJ1-1, with D maybe TRBD1 (6 bases). This CDR3 spans 13 amino acids. Germline assignment: CDR1 SGHTA and CDR2 FQGTGA. V was trimmed by 4 bases and J by 1 base, leaving 7 bases between them. CDR3 in amino acids: CASSSQGNTEAFF. The CDR3 bases are TGTGCCAGCAGCTCACAGGGGAACACTGAAGCTTTCTTT.

This chain uses TRBV28 with TRBJ2-6; 8 nucleotides line up with TRBD1. V was pared by 6 bases and J by 3 bases, with 4 bases of the junction left unmatched. Germline V gives CDR1 MDHEN, CDR2 SYDVKM. This CDR3 is 15 amino acids long. The CDR3 protein is CASSATGGGANVLTF. The CDR3 DNA follows: TGTGCCAGCAGCGCTACAGGGGGTGGGGCCAACGTCCTGACTTTC. The whole variable domain, filled in from reference TRBV28 and TRBJ2-6, reads DVKVTQSSRYLVKRTGEKVFLECVQDMDHENMFWYRQDPGLGLRLIYFSYDVKMKEKGDIPEGYSVSREKKERFSLILESASTNQTSMYLCASSATGGGANVLTFGAGSRLTVL.

The V call is TRBV7-3, the J call TRBJ2-3; 11 nucleotides line up with TRBD2. Germline V gene data show CDR1 as SGHTA and CDR2 as FQGTGA. The junction had 15 bases not matched to a gene; V was cut back by 4 bases and J by 0 bases. The CDR3 totals 20 residues. The CDR3 DNA reads as TGTGCCAGCAGCTCCCCAGGGGCCTTAGCGGGAGGGCCTAGCACAGATACGCAGTATTTT. Translation gives CASSSPGALAGGPSTDTQYF.

A single count supports this clone. The chain is built from TRBV5-6 and TRBJ2-3, with 11 bases that match TRBD2. Trimming cost V 2 bases and J 4 bases; bases outside gene matches: 15. This CDR3 has 19 residues. Germline V CDR1 and CDR2: SGHDT, YYEEEE. The CDR3 protein is CASSFRALLAGEVADTQYF. The CDR3 DNA reads as TGTGCCAGCAGCTTTCGGGCACTACTAGCGGGAGAGGTTGCAGATACGCAGTATTTT. The complete variable domain, with remaining parts taken from reference TRBV5-6 and TRBJ2-3, reads DAGVTQSPTHLIKTRGQQVTLRCSPKSGHDTVSWYQQALGQGPQFIFQYYEEEERQRGNFPDRFSGHQFPNYSSELNVNALLLGDSALYLCASSFRALLAGEVADTQYFGPGTRLTVL.

J is TRBJ2-3 and V is TRBV6-5; D might be TRBD2 (6 bases). From germline, CDR1 is MNHEY and CDR2 SVGAGI. V lost 0 bases to trimming and J lost 0 bases, with 10 bases between them. The CDR3 spans 16 residues. This CDR3 is CASSYSAGSSTDTQYF. The CDR3 region has the DNA TGTGCCAGCAGTTACTCGGCGGGGTCAAGCACAGATACGCAGTATTTT.

V and J are TRBV2 and TRBJ2-5; TRBD2 is a possible D gene (7 bases). Trimming pared 6 bases from V and 7 bases from J, leaving 18 bases between. CDR3 length equals 14 residues. Germline values: CDR1 SNHLY, CDR2 FYNNEI. CDR3 sequence: CASRSGTKGGTQYF. In DNA form, the CDR3 reads TGTGCCAGCAGAAGCGGGACAAAGGGCGGGACCCAGTACTTC. The whole variable domain, filled in from reference TRBV2 and TRBJ2-5, reads EPEVTQTPSHQVTQMGQEVILRCVPISNHLYFYWYRQILGQKVEFLVSFYNNEISEKSEIFDDQFSVERPDGSNFTLKIRSTKLEDSAMYFCASRSGTKGGTQYFGPGTRLLVL.

The chain recombines TRBV4-3 with TRBJ1-3; D is possibly TRBD1 (5 bases). Germline V lookup: CDR1 LGHNA, CDR2 YSLEER. The CDR3 has 15 amino acids. V was shortened by 4 bases and J by 2 bases, with 12 bases between the two germline ends. The CDR3 is CASSRRWGAGNTIYF. As DNA, the CDR3 is TGCGCCAGCAGCCGCAGATGGGGCGCTGGAAACACCATATATTTT.

The chain carries TRBV2 and TRBJ2-3; the match to TRBD2 covers 7 bases. The CDR3 contains 13 residues. V lost 8 bases to trimming and J lost 7 bases; unmatched junction nucleotides: 9. Germline lookup yields CDR1 SNHLY and CDR2 FYNNEI. The CDR3 nucleotides read TGTGCCAGCCGCGGGAGATCTGCCTATACGCAGTATTTT. It codes for CASRGRSAYTQYF.

The chain uses TRBV19 and TRBJ2-7, with 7 bases lining up with TRBD2. The CDR3 is 14 residues long. CDR1 and CDR2 from the germline V gene are LNHDA and SQIVND (reference sequence). The ends lost 6 bases at V and 2 bases at J; junction bases unmatched: 7. The CDR3 protein is CASRKGAGPYEQYF. DNA for the CDR3: TGTGCCAGTAGGAAGGGAGCGGGACCCTACGAGCAGTACTTC.

The chain couples TRBV5-1 to TRBJ2-7; 10 bases align to TRBD1. Germline-derived CDR1 and CDR2 are SGHRS and YFSETQ. CDR3 size: 16 residues. Trimming took 2 bases from V and 3 from J; bases not matched to a gene: 8. CDR3 sequence reads: CASSLTPGQGLYEQYF. CDR3 nucleotides: TGCGCCAGCAGCTTAACCCCGGGACAGGGGCTCTACGAGCAGTACTTC.

This chain joins TRBV4-2 and TRBJ2-1; D unresolved. The CDR3 is 16 amino acids. Trimming pared 4 bases from V and 5 bases from J, leaving 18 bases between. Germline CDR1 and CDR2: LGHNA and YNFKEQ. The CDR3 loop reads CASSRVTGPTNNEQFF. CDR3 nucleotides: TGTGCCAGCAGCCGTGTTACTGGTCCGACAAACAATGAGCAGTTCTTC.

The chain is built from TRBV9 and TRBJ2-3; 12 bases are a match to TRBD2. The CDR3 loop spans 19 amino acids. J gave up 0 bases and V 0 bases, and 8 bases lay outside the gene matches. Germline-derived CDR1 and CDR2 are SGDLS and YYNGEE. The CDR3 here is CASSVEPGLAGDSTDTQYF. CDR3 nucleotides: TGTGCCAGCAGCGTAGAGCCGGGACTAGCGGGTGATAGCACAGATACGCAGTATTTT.

This chain links TRBV2 with TRBJ2-1; D may be TRBD1 (5 bases). This CDR3 has 13 amino acids. From germline, CDR1 is SNHLY and CDR2 FYNNEI. V lost 7 bases, J lost 5 bases, and 12 bases lay in between. The DNA for the CDR3 is TGTGCCAGCAAGTCCGCAGGGCACAATGAGCAGTTCTTC. Translation gives CASKSAGHNEQFF.

This clone was detected only once. The chain combines TRBV5-1 with TRBJ2-1; 7 nucleotides align to TRBD2. The CDR3 has 15 residues. Unmatched junction bases numbered 8, after V lost 0 bases and J lost 8 bases. Germline V gene lookup returns CDR1 SGHRS and CDR2 YFSETQ. CDR3 nucleotide sequence: TGCGCCAGCAGCTTGGATCCGGGAGGCATCGATGAGCAGTTCTTC. Its translation: CASSLDPGGIDEQFF.

The CDR3 is CASSCRRDTSGETQYF. For the CDR3, the DNA is TGTGCCAGCAGCTGCCGCCGGGACACCTCCGGGGAGACCCAGTACTTC. V gene TRBV7-3 combines with J gene TRBJ2-5; D is possibly TRBD1 (6 bases). Germline values: CDR1 SGHTA, CDR2 FQGTGA. CDR3 length equals 16 residues. V was trimmed by 4 bases and J by 5 bases, leaving 20 bases between them.

The chain uses TRBV5-1 and TRBJ2-2, with 8 bases matching TRBD2. CDR3 length: 16 amino acids. Germline V gene sequence: CDR1 SGHRS, CDR2 YFSETQ. V dropped 7 bases and J dropped 4; count of bases not matched to a gene: 12. The CDR3: CASSPRQREFTGELFF. The DNA of the CDR3 is TGCGCCAGCTCCCCCCGCCAGCGGGAGTTCACCGGGGAGCTGTTTTTT.

Only one count was recorded for this clone. V gene TRBV5-1 combines with J gene TRBJ2-2; the D gene is possibly TRBD2 (6 bases). The germline CDR1 and CDR2 sequences are SGHRS and YFSETQ. The CDR3 contains 15 residues. The ends were cut back, 0 bases at V and 5 bases at J, with 11 bases in the middle. Here the CDR3 reads CASSLGLVITGELFF. CDR3 DNA sequence: TGCGCCAGCAGCTTGGGACTAGTAATTACCGGGGAGCTGTTTTTT. Complete variable domain (other parts from reference TRBV5-1 and TRBJ2-2): KAGVTQTPRYLIKTRGQQVTLSCSPISGHRSVSWYQQTPGQGLQFLFEYFSETQRNKGNFPGRFSGRQFSNSRSEMNVSTLELGDSALYLCASSLGLVITGELFFGEGSRLTVL.

This clone occurred a few times. The rearrangement uses TRBV2 and TRBJ2-7; 8 bases fit TRBD2. V lost 4 bases and J lost 3; bases outside the gene matches: 2. This CDR3 is 13 amino acids long. CDR1 SNHLY and CDR2 FYNNEI come from the germline V gene. For the CDR3, the DNA is TGTGCCAGCAGTGGGAGCGGGAGCTACGAGCAGTACTTC. This encodes CASSGSGSYEQYF.

The V call is TRBV19, the J call TRBJ2-7; D possibly corresponds to TRBD2 (6 bases). Trimming left V 1 base short and J 8 bases short, with 12 bases between. The CDR3 is made up of 13 amino acids. Germline-derived CDR1 and CDR2 are LNHDA and SQIVND (reference sequence). The CDR3 DNA reads TGTGCCAGTAGTATAGGACTAGGGAGCAAGCAGTACTTC. It translates to CASSIGLGSKQYF.